This TCR beta chain is from a study of identical twins. The study's findings and limits: Cord blood's abundant beta clonotypes had fewer insertions, unlike memory repertoires. Analyses of zero insertions could be partly confounded by invariant MAIT and iNKT cells.

Addition of a universal primer site occurred through template switching, and cDNA carried unique molecular identifiers. One entry per CDR3 protein, called by TCRdb with MiXCR from the 5' RACE reads. Of hundreds of thousands of distinct CDR3 sequences listed, around 6% are singletons. This CDR3 comprises 16 residues. The V and J ends lost 1 base and 2 bases respectively, with 12 bases between them. Note on this clonotype: What it binds is not known.

The chain joins TRBV12-3 or TRBV12-4 to TRBJ2-1; D is ambiguous. This receptor was obtained from a man in his late teens or twenties in good health. Input material: naive T cells sorted from blood. The CDR3 coding sequence is TGTGCCAGCAGTTTAGTTGGCCCAGCAGCCTACAATGAGCAGTTCTTC. The encoded protein is CASSLVGPAAYNEQFF.